This T cell receptor (beta chain) was obtained from a study of T cells in narcolepsy. As regards this clone: The antigen is not known.

Points from the study as a whole: Blood of same and different patients, but not healthy controls, reportedly held recurring autoreactive clonotypes. Autoreactive HCRT-specific and TRIB2-specific clonotypes were marked in same-patient CSF-versus-blood CD4+ comparisons.

V was shortened by 2 bases and J by 3 bases, with 8 bases between the two germline ends. CDR1 and CDR2 (germline): ENHRY, SYGVKD. The CDR3 runs 14 residues. Data came from immunoSEQ multiplex PCR; TCRdb stores just in-frame clones and leaves some out. There are tens of thousands of clones in the sample; 85% occur only once, and 10% to 13% lies in the top ten. Input material: memory (CD45RA-) CD4+ T cells from blood. The rearrangement uses TRBV10-3 and TRBJ1-5, with D unclear. This clonotype originated in a human donor in good health. The CDR3 DNA reads TGTGCCATCAGTGAGGAGGCGGACAATCAGCCCCAGCATTTT. This sequence encodes CAISEEADNQPQHF.